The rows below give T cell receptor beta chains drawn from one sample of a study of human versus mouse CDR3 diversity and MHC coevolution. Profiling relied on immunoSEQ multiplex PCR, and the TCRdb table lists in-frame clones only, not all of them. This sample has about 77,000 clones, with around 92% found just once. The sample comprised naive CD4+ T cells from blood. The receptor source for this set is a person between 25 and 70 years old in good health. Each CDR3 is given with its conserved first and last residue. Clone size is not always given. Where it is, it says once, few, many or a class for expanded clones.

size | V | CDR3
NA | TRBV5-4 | CASSVQGASTEAFF
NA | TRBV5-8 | CASSFYLAAGGRNEQFF
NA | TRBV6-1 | CASSKQGATEKLFF
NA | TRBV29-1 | CSAGGLTDTQYF
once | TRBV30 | CAWSVYWTEFF
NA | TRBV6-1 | CASRSDRRNTIYF
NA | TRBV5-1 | CASSLGQDNYGYTF
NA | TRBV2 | CASSMGALDEKLFF
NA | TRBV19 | CASGDRASYEQYF
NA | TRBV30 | CAWAGDSNQPQHF
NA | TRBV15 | CATSRAGGSNQPQHF
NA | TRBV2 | CASSSHREHSYEQYF
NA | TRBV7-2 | CASSLLFGGARGGELFF
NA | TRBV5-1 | CASSSGLAGVMGEQYF
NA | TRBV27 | CASSSLAGGYYEQYF
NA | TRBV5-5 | CASSFGGNTEAFF
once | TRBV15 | CATSRDSGKPQHF
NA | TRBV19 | CASSSRDSLRRTEAFF
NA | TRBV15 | CATSPRSSKSYEQYF
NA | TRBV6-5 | CASSLSGLNTEAFF
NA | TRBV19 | CASSIGPRSIEQYF
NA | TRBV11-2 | CASTHPWRGGRTDTQYF
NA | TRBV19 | CASSYGANYGYTF
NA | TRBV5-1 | CASSLTPDSLSGNTIYF
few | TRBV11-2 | CASSLGHTSSYEQYF
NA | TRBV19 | CASSEVGLVGGYSQPQHF
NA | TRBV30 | CAWSSVTDTQYF
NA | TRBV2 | CASSEVEWGATNEKLFF
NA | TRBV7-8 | CASSLRGGGQYEQYF
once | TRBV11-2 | CASSLWGTFEDTQYF
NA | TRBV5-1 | CASSLGGEELETQYF
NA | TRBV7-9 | CASSHQWGGLNTGELFF
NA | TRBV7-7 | CASSSGGSGELFF
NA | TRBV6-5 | CASSYSGTSGYNEQFF
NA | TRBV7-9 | CASSFFSDSYNEQFF
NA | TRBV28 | CASRGQGVSNQPQHF
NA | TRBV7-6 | CASRLAGQGSTGELFF
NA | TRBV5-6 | CASSATGIPNEKLFF
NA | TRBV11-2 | CASSLQLAAYNEQFF
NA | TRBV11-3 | CASSSRRTGIYGYTF
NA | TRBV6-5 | CASSYQGSSYEQYF
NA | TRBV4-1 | CASSQRDSKTSPLHF